One sample yielded the 3 T cell receptor beta chains listed below, sequenced in a study of vaccination and CD4 T cells after COVID-19. Sequencing of DNA taken from cultured CD4+ T cells relied on the Oncomine TCR Beta short-read assay. TCRdb reprocessed the PCR reads with MiXCR, giving one entry per CDR3 protein. This table holds 15,000 to 20,000 distinct CDR3 sequences, roughly 51% found once. Antigen specificity for these receptors is unknown. As to treatment: approximately nine-day PBMC culture with coronavirus spike peptide pools or control peptides (ViraFEST assay). Sequencing was carried out using CD4+ T cells from blood, cultured in vitro. The source of these receptors is a human donor who had recovered from COVID-19.

The J gene is TRBJ2-3, the V gene TRBV19, with TRBD2 matching over 12 bases. After removal of 5 bases from V and 4 bases from J, the junction contained 7 bases not matched to a gene. The CDR3 length is 16 residues. The germline V gene encodes CDR1 LNHDA and CDR2 SQIVND (reference sequence). The CDR3, as DNA: TGTGCCAGTAGTCTCCGGACTAGCGGGACGCCAGATACGCAGTATTTT. Encoded protein: CASSLRTSGTPDTQYF.

The chain has TRBV4-2 and TRBJ2-5; 8 nucleotides line up with TRBD2. This CDR3 has 15 residues. Germline V gene lookup returns CDR1 LGHNA and CDR2 YNFKEQ. Trimming took 1 base from V and 5 from J; bases not matched to a gene: 6. In DNA, the CDR3 is TGTGCCAGCAGCCAAGGTCGGGAGGGAGGGGAGACCCAGTACTTC. This codes for CASSQGREGGETQYF.

J is TRBJ1-5 and V is TRBV7-2, with TRBD1 matching over 9 bases. Germline assignment: CDR1 SGHTA and CDR2 FQGNSA. The CDR3 has 13 residues. The V gene end was trimmed by 4 bases and the J gene end by 6 bases; junction bases not matched to a gene: 1. CDR3 region: CASSSTGGQPQHF. The DNA for the CDR3 is TGTGCCAGCAGCTCGACAGGGGGTCAGCCCCAGCATTTT.